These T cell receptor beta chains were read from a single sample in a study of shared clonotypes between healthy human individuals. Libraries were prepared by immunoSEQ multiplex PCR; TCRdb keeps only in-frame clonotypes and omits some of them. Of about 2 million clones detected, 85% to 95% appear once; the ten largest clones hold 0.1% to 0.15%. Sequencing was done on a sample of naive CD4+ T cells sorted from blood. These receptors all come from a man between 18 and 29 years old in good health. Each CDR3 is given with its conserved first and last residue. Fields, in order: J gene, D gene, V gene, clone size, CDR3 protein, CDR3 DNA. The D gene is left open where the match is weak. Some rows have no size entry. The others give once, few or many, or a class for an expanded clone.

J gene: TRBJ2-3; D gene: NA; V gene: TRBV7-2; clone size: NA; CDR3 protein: CASSPRGWGTDTQYF; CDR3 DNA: TGTGCCAGCAGCCCGAGGGGCTGGGGCACAGATACGCAGTATTTT
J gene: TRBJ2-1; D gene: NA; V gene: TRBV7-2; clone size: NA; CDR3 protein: CASSLYPNEQFF; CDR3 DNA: TGTGCCAGCAGCTTATACCCCAATGAGCAGTTCTTC
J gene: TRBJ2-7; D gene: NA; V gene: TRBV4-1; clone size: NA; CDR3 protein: CASSQPVGGVYEQYF; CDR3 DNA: TGCGCCAGCAGCCAACCGGTCGGAGGGGTTTACGAGCAGTACTTC
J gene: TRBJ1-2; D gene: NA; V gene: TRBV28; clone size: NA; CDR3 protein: CASSSGGVWDYGYTF; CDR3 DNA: TGTGCCAGCAGTTCCGGAGGGGTTTGGGACTATGGCTACACCTTC
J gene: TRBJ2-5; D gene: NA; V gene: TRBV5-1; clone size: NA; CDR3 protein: CASSLGATGQETQYF; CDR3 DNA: TGCGCCAGCAGCTTGGGAGCCACAGGGCAAGAGACCCAGTACTTC
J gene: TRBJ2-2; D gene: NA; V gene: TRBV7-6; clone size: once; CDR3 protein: CASSPSLTGARGELFF; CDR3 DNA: TGTGCCAGCAGCCCGTCCCTTACGGGGGCAAGGGGGGAGCTGTTTTTT
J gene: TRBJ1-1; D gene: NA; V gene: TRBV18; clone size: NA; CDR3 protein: CASSQETGRVTEAFF; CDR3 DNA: TGTGCCAGCTCCCAAGAAACAGGGAGGGTTACTGAAGCTTTCTTT
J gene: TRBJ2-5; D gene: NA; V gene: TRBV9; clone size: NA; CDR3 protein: CASSALRDQETQYF; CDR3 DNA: TGTGCCAGCAGCGCCCTCAGGGACCAAGAGACCCAGTACTTC
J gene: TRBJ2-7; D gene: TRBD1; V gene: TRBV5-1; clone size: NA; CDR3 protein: CASSRDRREQYF; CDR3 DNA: TGCGCCAGCAGCCGGGACAGGCGGGAGCAGTACTTC
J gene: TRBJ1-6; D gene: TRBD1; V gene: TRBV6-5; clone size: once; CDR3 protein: CASRQGQAINSPLHF; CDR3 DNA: TGTGCCAGCAGGCAAGGACAGGCGATTAATTCACCCCTCCACTTT
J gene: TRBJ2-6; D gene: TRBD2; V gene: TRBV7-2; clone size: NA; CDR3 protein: CASSGTSGRLSGANVLTF; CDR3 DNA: TGTGCCAGCAGCGGGACTAGCGGGAGGCTCTCTGGGGCCAACGTCCTGACTTTC
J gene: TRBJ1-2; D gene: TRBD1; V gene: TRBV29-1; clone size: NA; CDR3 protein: CSVFLDRGTTF; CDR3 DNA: TGCAGCGTTTTCTTAGACAGGGGAACGACCTTC
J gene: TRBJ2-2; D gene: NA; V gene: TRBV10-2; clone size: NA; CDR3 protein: CASSELGGAANTGELFF; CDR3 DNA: TGCGCCAGCAGTGAGCTGGGGGGGGCCGCGAACACCGGGGAGCTGTTTTTT
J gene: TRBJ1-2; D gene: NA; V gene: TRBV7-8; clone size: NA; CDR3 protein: CASSLGTGPKLANYGYTF; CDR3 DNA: TGTGCCAGCAGCTTAGGGACGGGGCCTAAGTTAGCTAACTATGGCTACACCTTC
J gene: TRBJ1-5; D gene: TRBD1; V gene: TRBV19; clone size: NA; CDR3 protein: CASRRTGVQPQHF; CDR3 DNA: TGTGCCAGCCGCAGGACAGGCGTCCAGCCCCAGCATTTT
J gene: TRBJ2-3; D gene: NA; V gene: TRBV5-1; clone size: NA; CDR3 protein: CASSWGPSSDTQYF; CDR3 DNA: TGCGCCAGCAGCTGGGGACCGTCTAGCGATACGCAGTATTTT
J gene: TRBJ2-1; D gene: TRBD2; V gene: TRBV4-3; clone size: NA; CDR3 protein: CASSVASGSYEQFF; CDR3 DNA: TGCGCCAGCAGCGTGGCTAGCGGGAGCTATGAGCAGTTCTTC